The 8 T cell receptor beta chains in this list originate from one sample, sequenced in a study of cytomegalovirus exposure and HLA in healthy donors. Sequenced by immunoSEQ multiplex PCR; TCRdb stores in-frame clones only, minus some. The sample includes about 200,000 clones, around 87% of them seen just once. The sample taken for sequencing was PBMCs. The receptors here all came from a woman aged 18-29 years in good health and CMV-seropositive.

J is TRBJ2-4 and V is TRBV5-6; 9 bases line up with TRBD1. CDR1 is SGHDT and CDR2 is YYEEEE in the germline V gene. V lost 2 bases, J lost 7 bases, and 4 bases stayed unmatched. The CDR3 loop spans 14 amino acids. CDR3 amino acids: CASSFGTGQNIQYF. CDR3 DNA sequence: TGTGCCAGCAGCTTTGGGACAGGGCAGAACATTCAGTACTTC.

This chain links TRBV30 with TRBJ2-1; 13 bases map to TRBD2. This CDR3 comprises 14 residues. Losses at the gene ends were 1 base for V and 12 bases for J; bases not matched to a gene: 6. Germline V gene lookup returns CDR1 GTSNPN and CDR2 SVGIG (reference sequence). CDR3 in amino acids: CAWSAGLAGAAQFF. CDR3 coding DNA: TGTGCCTGGAGTGCCGGACTAGCGGGGGCGGCGCAGTTCTTC.

V and J are TRBV30 and TRBJ2-3; 8 bases line up with TRBD1. The CDR3 sequence is 14 residues long. The V segment lost 0 bases and the J segment 4 bases; nucleotides outside the gene matches: 3. Germline CDR1 is GTSNPN and CDR2 is SVGIG (reference sequence). The CDR3 DNA follows: TGTGCCTGGAGTGTTGGACAGGGCCCAGATACGCAGTATTTT. It specifies CAWSVGQGPDTQYF.

The chain joins TRBV15 to TRBJ1-5; D may be TRBD1 (6 bases). V shed 3 bases and J shed 0 bases, with 15 bases lying between them. The CDR3 length is 17 residues. CDR1 is LNHNV and CDR2 is YYDKDF in the germline V gene (reference sequence). The CDR3 DNA reads TGTGCCACCAGCAGCAGCCGACAGGTTTATAGCAATCAGCCCCAGCATTTT. Protein product: CATSSSRQVYSNQPQHF.

This rearrangement joins TRBV7-3 to TRBJ2-1; D is uncertain. Trimming cost V 0 bases and J 8 bases, with 5 bases left between them. CDR3 length: 12 amino acids. Per the germline V gene, CDR1 is SGHTA and CDR2 is FQGTGA. The CDR3 spells CASSLTSDEQFF. The CDR3, as DNA: TGTGCCAGCAGCTTAACGTCAGATGAGCAGTTCTTC.

The rearrangement links TRBV29-1 to TRBJ2-5; D is ambiguous. The length of the CDR3 is 15 residues. Trimming cost V 5 bases and J 1 base, with 17 bases left between them. CDR1 is SQVTM, CDR2 ANQGSEA, per germline. The CDR3 DNA reads as TGCAGCGTTAAATATATGGGCATCCTCCAAGAGACCCAGTACTTC. It codes for CSVKYMGILQETQYF.

The rearrangement uses TRBV14 and TRBJ2-7; TRBD2 is a possible D gene (7 bases). The CDR3 is 17 residues long. The ends were cut back, 0 bases at V and 1 base at J, with 16 bases in the middle. Germline values: CDR1 SGHDN, CDR2 FVKESK. CDR3 amino acids: CASSQDRWGGESYEQYF. CDR3 sequence (DNA): TGTGCCAGCAGCCAAGATCGATGGGGGGGCGAGTCCTACGAGCAGTACTTC.

The J gene is TRBJ2-7, the V gene TRBV11-2; tentative D call: TRBD2 (5 bases). The V end was cut by 1 base, the J end by 2 bases, with 6 bases between. Germline values: CDR1 SGHAT, CDR2 FQNNGV. This CDR3 is built from 13 residues. CDR3 amino acids: CASSLAGTYEQYF. CDR3 coding DNA: TGTGCCAGCAGCTTAGCGGGAACCTACGAGCAGTACTTC.